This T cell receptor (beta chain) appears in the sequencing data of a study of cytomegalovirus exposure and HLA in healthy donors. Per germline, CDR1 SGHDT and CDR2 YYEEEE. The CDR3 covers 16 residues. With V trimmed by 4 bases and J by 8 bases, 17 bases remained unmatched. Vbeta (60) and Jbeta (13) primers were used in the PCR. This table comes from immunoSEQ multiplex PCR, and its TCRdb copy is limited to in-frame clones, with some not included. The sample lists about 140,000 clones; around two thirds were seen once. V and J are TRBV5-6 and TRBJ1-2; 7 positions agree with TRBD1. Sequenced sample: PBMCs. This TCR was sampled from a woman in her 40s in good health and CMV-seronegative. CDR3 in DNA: TGTGCCAGCAGCCCCCGACAGGGACGCTGGCTAGAGGGCTACACCTTC. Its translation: CASSPRQGRWLEGYTF.